The 6 T cell receptor beta chains in this list originate from one sample, sequenced in a study of lung T cells in sarcoidosis with Löfgren's syndrome. TCRdb independently ran MiXCR on the reads; one entry per CDR3 protein. The sample has around 60,000 distinct CDR3 sequences, around 20% seen once. Sequencing was done on a sample of CD4+ T cells from PBMCs. The receptors were sampled from a human donor with sarcoidosis (Löfgren's syndrome or another form), or a control subject (not recorded which).

This clonotype was seen a handful of times. The chain employs TRBV20-1 and TRBJ2-5; the D is unclear. V shed 2 bases and J shed 7 bases, with 8 bases lying between them. Germline V lookup: CDR1 DFQATT, CDR2 SNEGSKA (reference sequence). This CDR3 is 11 amino acids long. The chain's CDR3 is CSARWVGTQYF. The CDR3 DNA follows: TGCAGTGCTAGATGGGTCGGGACCCAGTACTTC.

In this sample, this clonotype turned up many times. The V gene is TRBV27, the J gene TRBJ2-3; weak D call: TRBD2 (5 bases). Germline V CDR1 and CDR2: MNHEY, SMNVEV (reference sequence). The V end was cut by 3 bases, the J end by 7 bases, with 14 bases between. The CDR3 totals 14 residues. CDR3 protein: CASSLMAGPNTQYF. The CDR3 region has the DNA TGTGCCAGCAGTTTGATGGCGGGTCCCAATACGCAGTATTTT.

The rearrangement uses TRBV4-1 and TRBJ2-7; D possibly matches TRBD1 or TRBD2 (5 bases each). V lost 0 bases to trimming and J lost 4 bases, with 10 bases between them. The CDR3 covers 14 residues. Germline V lookup: CDR1 MGHRA, CDR2 YSYEKL. The CDR3 DNA reads as TGCGCCAGCAGCCAAGACCCCGGGGCGTACGAGCAGTACTTC. It specifies CASSQDPGAYEQYF.

This clonotype was found many times. J is TRBJ2-5 and V is TRBV28; TRBD2 matches at 7 bases. The CDR3 covers 14 residues. CDR1 is MDHEN, CDR2 SYDVKM, per germline. V shed 2 bases and J 4 bases; nucleotides not matched to a gene: 4. In DNA, the CDR3 is TGTGCCAGCAGTTTACGGGGAGGGACAGAGACCCAGTACTTC. It codes for CASSLRGGTETQYF.

With regard to this clonotype: The conserved closing phenylalanine or tryptophan is absent in this CDR3, likely reflecting a read error. V is TRBV18 and J is TRBJ2-7, with D perhaps matching TRBD2 (6 bases). Germline CDR1 and CDR2: KGHSH and LQKENI. There are 16 residues in the CDR3. Here the CDR3 DNA reads TGTGCCAGCCCACCAGCCAGCGGGCAAGCCTCCTACGAGCAGTACCTC. Protein sequence: CASPPASGQASYEQYL.

In its sample, this clonotype was seen many times. The V call is TRBV6-2 or TRBV6-3, the J call TRBJ1-4; unclear D gene. Germline CDR1 and CDR2: MNHEY and SVGEGT. Between the trimmed V and J ends, which lost 2 bases and 10 bases, there was a span of 5 bases. The CDR3 totals 11 residues. The CDR3 coding sequence is TGTGCCAGCAGTTACGGAGGAAAACTGTTTTTT. Translating gives CASSYGGKLFF.